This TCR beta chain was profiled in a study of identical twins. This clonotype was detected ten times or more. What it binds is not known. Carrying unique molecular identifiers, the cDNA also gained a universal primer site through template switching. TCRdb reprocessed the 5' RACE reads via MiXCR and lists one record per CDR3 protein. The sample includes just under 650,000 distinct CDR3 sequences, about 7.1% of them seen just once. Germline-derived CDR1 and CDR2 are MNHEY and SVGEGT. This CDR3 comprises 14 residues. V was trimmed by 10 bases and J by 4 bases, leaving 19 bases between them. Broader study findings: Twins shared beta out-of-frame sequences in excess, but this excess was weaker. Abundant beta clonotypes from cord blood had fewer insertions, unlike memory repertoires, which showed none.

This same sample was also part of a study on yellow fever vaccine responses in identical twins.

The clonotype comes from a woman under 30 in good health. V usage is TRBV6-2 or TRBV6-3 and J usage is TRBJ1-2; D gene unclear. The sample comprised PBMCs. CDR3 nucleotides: TGTGCCACCGACCCCGACTCGGCCTCCTATGGCTACACCTTC. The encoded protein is CATDPDSASYGYTF.